This T cell receptor (beta chain) derives from a study of glioma-infiltrating T cells. Findings and limits, study-wide: Tissue-blood divergence was below expectation in non-neoplastic patients, above in gliomas. Tissue and blood shared very few CDR3 sequences.

Worth noting for this clonotype: Its specificity is unknown. At one of its ends the junction is not consistent with the germline gene, which may arise from a read error.

TCR alpha and beta CDR3 regions were amplified from RNA using iRepertoire nested multiplex PCR. Tissue mRNA or PBMC total RNA, about 90-400 ng, went into one-step reverse transcription and amplification. A single record per CDR3 protein comes from TCRdb applying MiXCR to the multiplex PCR reads. The sample has over 90,000 distinct CDR3 sequences; around 28% are singletons. Germline assignment: CDR1 MNHNY and CDR2 SVGAGI (reference sequence). The CDR3 runs 11 residues. The rearrangement uses TRBV6-6 and TRBJ1-1; no definite D call. This TCR was sampled from a human donor with low-grade glioma or glioblastoma, undergoing nonglioma brain surgery, or in good health (not recorded which). Sequencing input: glioma tissue, nonneoplastic brain tissue, or PBMCs (not recorded which). Written as DNA, the CDR3 is TGTGCCGGCAGTTACGGTGGTGAAGCTTTCTTT. As protein: CAGSYGGEAFF.